This paragraph covers one T cell receptor (beta chain) sequence. Its antigen is not identified. Some clones are missing from TCRdb's copy, which holds only in-frame ones; the method was immunoSEQ multiplex PCR. The data hold roughly 71,000 clones, with approximately 90% observed a single time. The data were taken from a study of OX40 agonist ivuxolimab in advanced cancers. Overall study results and limits: CD4+ T cells averaged fewer expanded clones than CD8+ T cells.

The clonotype was recovered from an adult with an advanced solid tumor such as melanoma, head and neck, liver or kidney cancer. Sequences were derived from CD4+ or CD8+ T cells sorted from blood, sampled in a trial of the OX40 agonist ivuxolimab.

This CDR3 reads CASSLGVNTGELFF. CDR3 bases: TGTGCCAGCAGTTTGGGGGTGAACACCGGGGAGCTGTTTTTT. The chain carries TRBV11-2 and TRBJ2-2; D might be TRBD1 or TRBD2, each matching 5 bases. Trimming stripped 6 bases from V and 1 base from J, with 9 bases between. Germline V lookup: CDR1 SGHAT, CDR2 FQNNGV. The length of the CDR3 is 14 residues.